This T cell receptor beta chain was documented in a study of kidney transplant recipient with SARS-CoV-2 infection. MiXCR was run by TCRdb on the reads, yielding one entry per CDR3 protein. This sample carries roughly 250,000 distinct CDR3 sequences, less than 35% of them seen once, and the ten largest clones take under 9.5%. This clonotype was found many times. This CDR3 contains 17 residues. Germline V gene data show CDR1 as MRHNA and CDR2 as SNTAGT. V lost 5 bases and J lost 4, with 23 bases in between. The sample in question was a blood sample, obtained at baseline and on roughly day 110 from a kidney transplant recipient. The chain joins TRBV6-4 to TRBJ1-2; D is uncertain. The TCR sequence derives from a young adult male patient who had COVID-19 and was a kidney transplant recipient. A share of the T cells may be of graft donor origin. The CDR3 protein is CASSSGISHGKTYGYTF. In nucleotides, the CDR3 is TGTGCCAGCAGTTCGGGGATCTCACACGGAAAGACCTATGGCTACACCTTC.